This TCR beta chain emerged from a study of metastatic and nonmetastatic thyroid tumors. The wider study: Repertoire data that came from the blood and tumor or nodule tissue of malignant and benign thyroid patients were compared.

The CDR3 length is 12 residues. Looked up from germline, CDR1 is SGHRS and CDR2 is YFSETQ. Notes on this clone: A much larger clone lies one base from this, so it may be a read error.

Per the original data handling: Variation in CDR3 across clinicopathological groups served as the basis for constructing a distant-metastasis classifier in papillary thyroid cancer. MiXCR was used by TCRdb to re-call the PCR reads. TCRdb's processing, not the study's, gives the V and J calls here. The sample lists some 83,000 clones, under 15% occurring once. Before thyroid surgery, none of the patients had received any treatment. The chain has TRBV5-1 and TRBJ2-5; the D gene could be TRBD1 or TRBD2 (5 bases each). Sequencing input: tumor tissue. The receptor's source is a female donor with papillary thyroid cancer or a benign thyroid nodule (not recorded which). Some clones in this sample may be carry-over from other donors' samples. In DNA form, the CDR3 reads TGCGCCAACAGCTTGGGGGAAGAGACCCAGTACTTC. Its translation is CANSLGEETQYF.